The 32 T cell receptor beta chains presented below share a single source sample, sequenced in a study of identical twins. TCRdb re-called the 5' RACE reads with MiXCR, one entry per CDR3 protein. The table has some 200,000 distinct CDR3 sequences, 7.5% seen once. The data were also submitted as part of a second study, on yellow fever vaccine responses in identical twins.

Sequencing was carried out using memory (CD45RO+) T cells sorted from blood. These receptors originate from a young woman in good health.

This clonotype has more than one count but fewer than ten. This chain joins TRBV28 and TRBJ2-7; 10 bases are shared with TRBD1. With V trimmed by 6 bases and J by 5 bases, 7 bases remained unmatched. CDR1 MDHEN and CDR2 SYDVKM come from the germline V gene. The CDR3 is 14 amino acids. The CDR3 loop reads CASSTIDRGHEQYF. CDR3 DNA: TGTGCCAGCAGCACCATCGACAGGGGGCACGAGCAGTACTTC.

Of note for this clonotype: This may be a read error: a much more frequent sequence differs by one nucleotide. The chain uses TRBV14 and TRBJ2-3; D uncertain. The CDR3 length is 14 residues. Looked up from germline, CDR1 is SGHDN and CDR2 is FVKESK. V shed 1 base and J shed 1 base, with 6 bases lying between them. The CDR3 reads CASSQGWGTDTQYF. The CDR3, as DNA: TGTGCCAGCAGCCAAGGCTGGGGCACAGATACGCAGTATTTT.

This clonotype was seen a few times. The J gene is TRBJ2-1, the V gene TRBV6-1; 8 positions agree with TRBD1. Germline V gives CDR1 MNHNS, CDR2 SASEGT. With V trimmed by 5 bases and J by 9 bases, 9 bases remained unmatched. This CDR3 has 14 amino acids. The CDR3 DNA reads TGTGCCAGCAGTAGACAGGGGACCAAGGTTGAGCAGTTCTTC. Translated, it gives CASSRQGTKVEQFF.

This clonotype has a count of ten or more. The chain is built from TRBV29-1 and TRBJ2-1; D uncertain. Germline V gene sequence: CDR1 SQVTM, CDR2 ANQGSEA. This CDR3 spans 16 amino acids. Between the trimmed V and J ends, which lost 0 bases and 0 bases, there was a span of 12 bases. The chain's CDR3 is CSVEDIGGPSYNEQFF. The DNA for the CDR3 is TGCAGCGTTGAAGATATTGGCGGCCCCTCCTACAATGAGCAGTTCTTC.

The sample holds a few counts of this clonotype. The chain combines TRBV7-9 with TRBJ2-3; 11 nucleotides agree with TRBD2. V lost 5 bases to trimming and J lost 5 bases; unmatched junction nucleotides: 3. The CDR3 spans 14 residues. The germline V gene has CDR1 SEHNR and CDR2 FQNEAQ (reference sequence). The CDR3 nucleotides read TGTGCCAGCAGCCAAGGACTAGCGGGAGATACGCAGTATTTT. Protein: CASSQGLAGDTQYF.

This clonotype occurred many times. This chain uses TRBV20-1 with TRBJ1-2; D is uncertain. The CDR3 contains 12 residues. Germline CDR1 is DFQATT and CDR2 is SNEGSKA (reference sequence). V was shortened by 2 bases and J by 3 bases, with 7 bases between the two germline ends. For the CDR3, the DNA is TGCAGTGCTAGATTAATTGACTATGGCTACACCTTC. Protein: CSARLIDYGYTF.

This clonotype was detected ten times or more. The chain is built from TRBV10-2 and TRBJ1-1, with D possibly being TRBD1 (5 bases). The ends were cut back, 7 bases at V and 4 bases at J, with 13 bases in the middle. Germline CDR1 WSHSY, CDR2 SAAADI. The CDR3 is 13 amino acids. This chain's CDR3 is CASTRDGATEAFF. The CDR3 DNA reads TGCGCCAGCACCCGAGACGGGGCCACTGAAGCTTTCTTT.

DNA for the CDR3: TGTGCCAGCAGTGACTATAGGGAGACCCAGTACTTC. Translating gives CASSDYRETQYF. The chain is built from TRBV2 and TRBJ2-5; no firm D call. The CDR3 covers 12 residues. Trimming removed 3 bases at V and 5 bases at J, with 7 bases between. The germline gives CDR1 SNHLY, CDR2 FYNNEI.

This clonotype appeared many times. This chain connects TRBV14 to TRBJ2-3; D assignment may be TRBD1 or TRBD2 (5 bases each). The CDR3 sequence is 16 residues long. Germline-derived CDR1 and CDR2 are SGHDN and FVKESK. V was cut by 2 bases and J by 3 bases, with 15 bases left in between. As DNA, the CDR3 is TGTGCCAGCAGCCAAATTCGGGCAGGGAGAACAGATACGCAGTATTTT. Translating gives CASSQIRAGRTDTQYF.

This clonotype has a handful of counts. The chain is built from TRBV6-1 and TRBJ2-1; D may be TRBD2 (6 bases). The CDR3 totals 15 residues. Germline V CDR1 and CDR2: MNHNS, SASEGT. V gave up 10 bases and J gave up 6 bases, with 22 bases separating them. The CDR3 DNA follows: TGTGCCACAGTGGACGGACTACTGGAAATCAATGAGCAGTTCTTC. It is translated as CATVDGLLEINEQFF.

This clonotype was counted many times. The chain carries TRBV7-9 and TRBJ2-5; D ambiguous. V lost 5 bases, J lost 9 bases, and 13 bases lay in between. The CDR3 has 12 amino acids. CDR1 is SEHNR and CDR2 is FQNEAQ in the germline V gene (reference sequence). The CDR3 sequence: CASSADRGAQYF. DNA for the CDR3: TGTGCCAGCAGCGCCGACCGTGGAGCCCAGTACTTC. Full variable domain (missing parts from reference TRBV7-9 and TRBJ2-5): DTGVSQNPRHKITKRGQNVTFRCDPISEHNRLYWYRQTLGQGPEFLTYFQNEAQLEKSRLLSDRFSAERPKGSFSTLEIQRTEQGDSAMYLCASSADRGAQYFGPGTRLLVL.

In this sample, this clonotype turned up many times. V and J are TRBV11-2 and TRBJ2-7; 7 positions match TRBD2. V lost 3 bases, J lost 6 bases, and 5 bases stayed unmatched. The CDR3 has 13 residues. Germline lookup yields CDR1 SGHAT and CDR2 FQNNGV. CDR3 DNA sequence: TGTGCCAGCAGCTTTGCGGGAGTAGGCGAGCAGTACTTC. It is translated as CASSFAGVGEQYF.

Here the CDR3 DNA reads TGTGCCAGCAGCTTAGTCAGCGGGTGGAACGAGCAGTACTTC. Protein: CASSLVSGWNEQYF. The J gene is TRBJ2-7, the V gene TRBV7-2, with D tentatively TRBD2 (6 bases). V gave up 1 base and J gave up 5 bases, with 12 bases separating them. The CDR3 covers 14 residues. CDR1 is SGHTA, CDR2 FQGNSA, per germline.

This clonotype was seen at least ten times. This chain links TRBV28 with TRBJ2-5; unclear D gene. CDR3 length: 11 amino acids. V was shortened by 6 bases and J by 3 bases, with 5 bases between the two germline ends. Germline V CDR1 and CDR2: MDHEN, SYDVKM. The CDR3 region has the DNA TGTGCCAGCAGGCGTGAAGAGACCCAGTACTTC. It codes for CASRREETQYF. Together with reference TRBV28 and TRBJ2-5, the CDR3 gives the full variable domain: DVKVTQSSRYLVKRTGEKVFLECVQDMDHENMFWYRQDPGLGLRLIYFSYDVKMKEKGDIPEGYSVSREKKERFSLILESASTNQTSMYLCASRREETQYFGPGTRLLVL.

The rearrangement links TRBV20-1 to TRBJ2-3; TRBD2 matches at 15 bases. CDR3 length: 19 amino acids. Germline CDR1 is DFQATT and CDR2 is SNEGSKA (reference sequence). The junction had 15 bases not matched to a gene; V was cut back by 2 bases and J by 6 bases. The CDR3 loop is CSARLLSGTSGRTWDTQYF. The CDR3 coding sequence is TGCAGTGCTAGACTTCTCTCCGGGACTAGCGGGAGGACTTGGGATACGCAGTATTTT.

The chain links TRBV30 to TRBJ1-1, with 7 bases that match TRBD1. With 2 bases clipped from V and 4 bases from J, the junction kept 4 bases outside the gene matches. CDR3 length equals 13 residues. The germline CDR1 and CDR2 sequences are GTSNPN and SVGIG (reference sequence). The chain's CDR3 is CAWSRQGSTEAFF. DNA for the CDR3: TGTGCCTGGAGTAGACAGGGAAGCACTGAAGCTTTCTTT.

This clonotype has a handful of counts. The chain carries TRBV27 and TRBJ1-4, with TRBD1 as a possible D gene (5 bases). The ends were cut back, 7 bases at V and 4 bases at J, with 19 bases in the middle. In germline, CDR1 is MNHEY, CDR2 SMNVEV (reference sequence). The CDR3 consists of 16 residues. CDR3: CASTSLTGPHNEKLFF. The CDR3 DNA follows: TGTGCCAGCACCTCTCTCACGGGGCCACATAATGAAAAACTGTTTTTT.

This chain joins TRBV6-1 and TRBJ2-1, with 8 bases identical to TRBD2. Germline CDR1 is MNHNS and CDR2 is SASEGT. The V and J ends lost 6 bases and 7 bases, in that order; junction bases with no gene match: 11. The CDR3 runs to 15 residues. The chain's CDR3 is CASRSGASGWNEQFF. DNA of the CDR3: TGTGCCAGCAGGTCTGGGGCTAGCGGGTGGAATGAGCAGTTCTTC.

The CDR3 nucleotides read TGTGCCAGCAGTTATTGGCGGGAGAAGGTTAATGAGCAGTTCTTC. It specifies CASSYWREKVNEQFF. The V call is TRBV6-2 or TRBV6-3, the J call TRBJ2-1; TRBD2 matches at 7 bases. This CDR3 contains 15 residues. The ends lost 3 bases at V and 7 bases at J; junction bases unmatched: 9. CDR1 MNHEY and CDR2 SVGEGT come from the germline V gene.

This clonotype occurred many times. This chain uses TRBV7-9 with TRBJ2-2; 9 nucleotides align to TRBD1. Germline V CDR1 and CDR2: SEHNR, FQNEAQ (reference sequence). The V segment lost 6 bases and the J segment 4 bases; nucleotides outside the gene matches: 6. The CDR3 sequence is 15 residues long. The CDR3 DNA reads as TGTGCCAGCAGAAACCGGGACAGGGCCACCGGGGAGCTGTTTTTT. Translated, it gives CASRNRDRATGELFF.

V and J are TRBV20-1 and TRBJ1-5; unclear D gene. Germline CDR1 DFQATT, CDR2 SNEGSKA (reference sequence). V lost 3 bases, J lost 7 bases, and 16 bases lay in between. The CDR3 loop spans 14 amino acids. The CDR3 DNA sequence: TGCAGTGCTAGGAATCAAGCCGGACGCCAGCCCCAGCATTTT. Protein sequence: CSARNQAGRQPQHF.

This clonotype was seen more than once but under ten times. This sequence joins TRBV19 and TRBJ2-1; 7 bases are a match to TRBD1. This CDR3 is 15 amino acids long. Trimming removed 7 bases from V and 0 bases from J; junction bases left unmatched: 6. Per the germline V gene, CDR1 is LNHDA and CDR2 is SQIVND (reference sequence). The DNA for the CDR3 is TGTGCCAGTAACTCGGACAGGAGCTCCTACAATGAGCAGTTCTTC. Translating gives CASNSDRSSYNEQFF.

The rearrangement links TRBV18 to TRBJ2-5, with D perhaps matching TRBD1 (6 bases). V was shortened by 3 bases and J by 4 bases, with 12 bases between the two germline ends. This CDR3 region has 14 residues. Germline CDR1 KGHSH, CDR2 LQKENI. CDR3 in amino acids: CASSPPGQTETQYF. The DNA of the CDR3 is TGTGCCAGCTCACCTCCAGGACAGACAGAGACCCAGTACTTC.

The chain is built from TRBV21-1 and TRBJ1-6; TRBD1, the table's D call, was not compared with the DNA. TRBV21-1 constitutes a pseudogene. There are 13 residues in the CDR3. The CDR3 DNA reads TGTGCCAGCAGCAAAGAGGCGGGCGCACCCCTCCACTTT. Translated, it gives CASSKEAGAPLHF.

With respect to this clonotype: A much more abundant neighbour one base away suggests this may be a read error. The V and J genes are TRBV7-2 and TRBJ2-2, with D unresolved. The germline V gene encodes CDR1 SGHTA and CDR2 FQGNSA. Trimming removed 4 bases at V and 5 bases at J, with 20 bases between. The CDR3 runs to 17 residues. CDR3 in amino acids: CTSSSNPSVAGTGELFF. The CDR3 nucleotides read TGTACCAGCAGCTCCAATCCGTCCGTGGCTGGGACCGGGGAGCTGTTTTTT. Full variable domain (remainder filled in from reference TRBV7-2 and TRBJ2-2): GAGVSQSPSNKVTEKGKDVELRCDPISGHTALYWYRQSLGQGLEFLIYFQGNSAPDKSGLPSDRFSAERTGGSVSTLTIQRTQQEDSAVYLCTSSSNPSVAGTGELFFGEGSRLTVL.

For this clonotype: A clone one base away is much larger, so this may be a read error. This sequence joins TRBV6-4 and TRBJ2-3; D is perhaps TRBD1 (6 bases). The V and J ends lost 6 bases and 2 bases respectively, with 9 bases between them. The CDR3 consists of 13 residues. The germline V gene encodes CDR1 MRHNA and CDR2 SNTAGT. The CDR3 DNA is TGTGCCAGCAGCCGACAGGCCACAGATACGCAGTATTTT. Translating it yields CASSRQATDTQYF.

The rearrangement joins TRBV29-1 to TRBJ2-3; a possible D gene is TRBD2 (5 bases). Germline CDR1 is SQVTM and CDR2 is ANQGSEA. The CDR3 contains 17 residues. V was clipped by 1 base and J by 2 bases, with 19 bases between them. The CDR3 sequence is CSVEAVGKSGITDTQYF. CDR3 coding DNA: TGCAGCGTTGAAGCCGTCGGGAAAAGCGGCATCACAGATACGCAGTATTTT.

J is TRBJ1-1 and V is TRBV7-9; D ambiguous. The germline V gene encodes CDR1 SEHNR and CDR2 FQNEAQ (reference sequence). The CDR3 contains 12 residues. Trimming pared 8 bases from V and 4 bases from J, leaving 11 bases between. The DNA for the CDR3 is TGTGCCAGCGCCCGCGCGGGCACTGAAGCTTTCTTT. Translating it yields CASARAGTEAFF.

This clonotype was seen more than once but under ten times. The gene calls are TRBV20-1 and TRBJ2-7; 8 bases agree with TRBD2. The CDR3 spans 14 residues. V lost 0 bases, J lost 3 bases, and 4 bases stayed unmatched. The V gene's germline CDR1 is DFQATT and CDR2 SNEGSKA (reference sequence). CDR3 amino acids: CSARDGREDYEQYF. The DNA of the CDR3 is TGCAGTGCTAGAGATGGGCGGGAGGACTACGAGCAGTACTTC.

V is TRBV6-5 and J is TRBJ1-5, with 8 bases matching TRBD1. CDR3 length equals 14 residues. CDR1 is MNHEY and CDR2 is SVGAGI in the germline V gene. Trimming took 4 bases from V and 5 from J; bases not matched to a gene: 4. The CDR3 loop reads CASSSGGADQPQHF. DNA for the CDR3: TGTGCCAGCAGTTCAGGGGGCGCAGATCAGCCCCAGCATTTT.

CDR3 nucleotide sequence: TGTGCCAGTACCGATCTAGCGGGGGATTACAATGAGCAGTTCTTC. Its protein product is CASTDLAGDYNEQFF. The chain links TRBV19 to TRBJ2-1; 10 bases map to TRBD2. V lost 7 bases and J lost 4; bases outside the gene matches: 7. CDR1 and CDR2 (germline): LNHDA, SQIVND (reference sequence). This CDR3 contains 15 residues.

The table lists this clonotype with many counts. J is TRBJ1-2 and V is TRBV12-3 or TRBV12-4, with unresolved D. V was shortened by 4 bases and J by 5 bases, with 11 bases between the two germline ends. The CDR3 is 13 amino acids. CDR3 in amino acids: CASSSAESYGYTF. The CDR3, as DNA: TGTGCCAGCAGTTCTGCGGAGTCTTATGGCTACACCTTC.